This T cell receptor beta chain comes out of a study of blood T cell repertoires in COVID-19. Across the whole study: The origin of the acute and convalescent COVID-19 samples was the United States, Italy and Spain. PBMCs, B-cell-depleted T cells, or T cells provided the cDNA or gDNA that made up the material.

Per the original methods: Amplified reference gene primers provided the basis for estimating nucleated cell counts. Repertoires were generated with immunoSEQ multiplex PCR, while TCRdb's copy carries only in-frame clones and drops some. V and J calls and clone size come straight from that table; D and trimming were deduced from the DNA. The table includes about 68,000 clones, about 82% detected once. Trimming shortened V by 2 bases and J by 7 bases, and 9 bases separated the two germline ends. The CDR3 loop spans 13 amino acids. Germline V gene data show CDR1 as LNHDA and CDR2 as SQIVND (reference sequence).

The rearrangement links TRBV19 to TRBJ2-1; D perhaps matches TRBD2 (6 bases). The clonotype originates from a man between 50 and 59 years old with acute or convalescent COVID-19. Sample: peripheral blood. CDR3 DNA: TGTGCCAGTAGTATAATTCGGGGGAATGAGCAGTTCTTC. Its translation is CASSIIRGNEQFF.